The clone carrying this T cell receptor (beta chain) is a singleton in its sample. V was clipped by 0 bases and J by 0 bases; unmatched bases: 2. This CDR3 contains 16 residues. Germline values: CDR1 LGHNA, CDR2 YNFKEQ. Sequencing used immunoSEQ multiplex PCR; TCRdb keeps in-frame clones, though not all of them. The sample holds approximately 65,000 clones, 70% to 90% seen once. These data belong to a study of blood T cell repertoires in COVID-19. The specimen was PBMCs or T cells enriched from blood (not recorded which). The chain couples TRBV4-2 to TRBJ2-3; TRBD2 aligns across 8 bases. This TCR was sampled from a woman aged 35 to 49 with acute COVID-19. CDR3 DNA sequence: TGTGCCAGCAGCCAAGAGGGACTAGGGAGCACAGATACGCAGTATTTT. It is translated as CASSQEGLGSTDTQYF.